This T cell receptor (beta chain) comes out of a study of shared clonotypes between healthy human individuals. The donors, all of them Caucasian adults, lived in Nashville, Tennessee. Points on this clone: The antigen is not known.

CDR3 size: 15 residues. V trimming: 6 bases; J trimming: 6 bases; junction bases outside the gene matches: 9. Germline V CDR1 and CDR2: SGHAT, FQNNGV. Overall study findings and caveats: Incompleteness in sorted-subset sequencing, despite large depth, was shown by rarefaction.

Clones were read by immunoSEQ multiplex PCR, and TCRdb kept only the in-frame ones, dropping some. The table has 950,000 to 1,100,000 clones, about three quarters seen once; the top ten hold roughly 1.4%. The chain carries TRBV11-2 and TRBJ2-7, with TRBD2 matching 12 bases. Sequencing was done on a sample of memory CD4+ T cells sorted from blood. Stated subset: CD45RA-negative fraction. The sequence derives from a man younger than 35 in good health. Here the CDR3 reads CASSRTSGVGSEQYF. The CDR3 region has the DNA TGTGCCAGCAGTCGGACTAGCGGGGTTGGTAGCGAGCAGTACTTC.